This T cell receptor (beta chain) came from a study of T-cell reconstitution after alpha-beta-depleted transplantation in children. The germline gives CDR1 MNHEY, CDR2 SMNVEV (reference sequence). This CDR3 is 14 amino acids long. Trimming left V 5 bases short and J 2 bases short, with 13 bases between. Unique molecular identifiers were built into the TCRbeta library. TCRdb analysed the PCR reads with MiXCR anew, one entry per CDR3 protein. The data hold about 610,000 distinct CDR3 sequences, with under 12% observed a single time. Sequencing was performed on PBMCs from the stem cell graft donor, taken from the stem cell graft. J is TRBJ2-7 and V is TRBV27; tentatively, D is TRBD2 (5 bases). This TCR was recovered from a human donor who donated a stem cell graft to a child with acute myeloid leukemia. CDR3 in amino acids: CASSPRTPTYEQYF. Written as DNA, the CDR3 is TGTGCCAGCAGTCCTCGGACTCCTACCTACGAGCAGTACTTC.